This T cell receptor (beta chain) appears in the sequencing data of a study of shared T cell receptors in the human thymus. The CDR3 covers 14 residues. V was pared by 6 bases and J by 5 bases, with 16 bases between. The V gene's germline CDR1 is MRHNA and CDR2 SNTAGT. Produced via immunoSEQ multiplex PCR; TCRdb's table is partial and in-frame only. The sample includes some 700,000 clones, around 85% seen only once; the top ten take over 0.008%. The sample also formed part of further work on human thymus T cells. That work adds: The study used thymus tissue resected during corrective heart surgery. Thymic and blood repertoires showed apparently biased V and J gene usage. Unrelated individuals had highly overlapping thymic repertoires, as reported in related research.

The chain employs TRBV6-4 and TRBJ1-2; the D gene is possibly TRBD1 (6 bases). The source material was thymocytes. This receptor was identified in a girl in the first two years of life with a congenital heart defect. CDR3 region: CASRDKGDRYGYTF. The CDR3 DNA reads TGTGCCAGCAGGGACAAGGGGGATCGTTATGGCTACACCTTC.